Each of the 24 T cell receptor beta chains below was sequenced from the same sample in a study of identical twins. TCRdb processed the 5' RACE reads anew with MiXCR; each CDR3 protein has one entry. The sample includes a few hundred thousand distinct CDR3 sequences, roughly 9.5% of them seen just once. This sample also belongs to another study, concerning yellow fever vaccine responses in identical twins.

The sequencing input was PBMCs. The receptors here all came from a woman aged 18-30 years in good health.

In this sample, this clonotype turned up a few times. The J gene is TRBJ2-7, the V gene TRBV20-1, with D possibly TRBD2 on 7 matching bases. Germline CDR1 is DFQATT and CDR2 is SNEGSKA (reference sequence). This CDR3 has 15 residues. The V end was cut by 0 bases, the J end by 1 base, with 13 bases between. The CDR3 here is CSARDIGRGSYEQYF. The CDR3 DNA follows: TGCAGTGCTAGAGATATTGGGAGGGGGTCCTACGAGCAGTACTTC.

The chain recombines TRBV11-1 with TRBJ2-6, with 7 bases that match TRBD2. CDR3 size: 19 residues. Germline V gives CDR1 SGHAT, CDR2 FQDESV (reference sequence). V shed 2 bases and J 3 bases; nucleotides not matched to a gene: 13. CDR3 sequence reads: CASSLKVGGAQVGANVLTF. The CDR3 nucleotides read TGTGCCAGCAGCTTAAAGGTGGGAGGGGCGCAAGTTGGGGCCAACGTCCTGACTTTC.

This chain connects TRBV6-1 to TRBJ2-7; D gene ambiguous. This CDR3 is built from 13 residues. V shed 6 bases and J shed 6 bases, with 15 bases lying between them. Germline values: CDR1 MNHNS, CDR2 SASEGT. This CDR3 is CASSQNAPVEQYF. DNA of the CDR3: TGTGCCAGCAGCCAAAATGCCCCTGTCGAGCAGTACTTC.

For this clonotype: This clone may be a read error of a much larger clone one base away. J is TRBJ2-7 and V is TRBV6-2 or TRBV6-3; no clear D gene. The CDR3 has 13 amino acids. Deletions cut 2 bases from V and 6 bases from J, with 11 bases between. From germline, CDR1 is MNHEY and CDR2 SVGEGT. CDR3 sequence reads: CASSYKENCEQYF. In DNA form, the CDR3 reads TGTGCCAGCAGTTACAAAGAAAACTGCGAGCAGTACTTC.

The chain carries TRBV5-1 and TRBJ2-5; TRBD1 agrees at 9 bases. The germline V gene encodes CDR1 SGHRS and CDR2 YFSETQ. The CDR3 spans 17 residues. After removal of 0 bases from V and 3 bases from J, the junction contained 9 bases not matched to a gene. The CDR3 is CASSLDLTGGAEETQYF. The CDR3 DNA reads as TGCGCCAGCAGCTTGGACCTCACAGGGGGCGCAGAAGAGACCCAGTACTTC.

This rearrangement joins TRBV5-1 to TRBJ2-3; D unresolved. V was pared by 1 base and J by 6 bases, with 12 bases between. Germline V gene sequence: CDR1 SGHRS, CDR2 YFSETQ. The CDR3 is 14 amino acids. The CDR3 nucleotides read TGCGCCAGCAGCTTGCGTCAAGTGGGGGATACGCAGTATTTT. This encodes CASSLRQVGDTQYF.

There are many counts of this clonotype. This chain links TRBV3-1 with TRBJ2-3; D is uncertain. The length of the CDR3 is 15 residues. V was pared by 0 bases and J by 4 bases, with 11 bases between. From germline, CDR1 is LGHDT and CDR2 YNNKEL (reference sequence). CDR3 residues: CASSQDRRVADTQYF. CDR3 nucleotides: TGTGCCAGCAGCCAAGATCGCCGGGTTGCAGATACGCAGTATTTT.

This clonotype was observed a handful of times. The chain links TRBV5-1 to TRBJ2-3; no clear D. Germline V CDR1 and CDR2: SGHRS, YFSETQ. V lost 1 base, J lost 2 bases, and 5 bases lay in between. The CDR3 covers 13 residues. CDR3 DNA: TGCGCCAGCAGCTTGAAAGACACAGATACGCAGTATTTT. Translating it yields CASSLKDTDTQYF.

V gene TRBV7-6 combines with J gene TRBJ2-7, with 10 bases that match TRBD1. Trimming cost V 2 bases and J 2 bases; bases outside gene matches: 9. CDR1 SGHVS and CDR2 FNYEAQ come from the germline V gene. This CDR3 contains 17 residues. CDR3 DNA: TGTGCCAGCAGCTTATTTGTTTCTGGACAGGGGGCCTACGAGCAGTACTTC. Translating it yields CASSLFVSGQGAYEQYF.

This clonotype was found a few times. The V call is TRBV5-6, the J call TRBJ2-2; 8 bases agree with TRBD2. The CDR3 is made up of 17 amino acids. The V gene's germline CDR1 is SGHDT and CDR2 YYEEEE. J was trimmed by 3 bases and V by 2 bases; bases with no gene match: 9. CDR3 sequence (DNA): TGTGCCAGCAGCTTCGGTCCCAGCGGGGGACACACCGGGGAGCTGTTTTTT. This gives the protein CASSFGPSGGHTGELFF.

This clonotype was recorded a few times. The chain is built from TRBV24-1 and TRBJ2-1, with 8 bases fitting TRBD2. V lost 4 bases to trimming and J lost 2 bases; unmatched junction nucleotides: 3. The CDR3 sequence is 15 residues long. Germline CDR1 KGHDR, CDR2 SFDVKD. CDR3 DNA: TGTGCCACCAGTGAAAGCGGGGGCCCCTACAATGAGCAGTTCTTC. It specifies CATSESGGPYNEQFF.

The chain carries TRBV11-1 and TRBJ2-7; 8 bases align to TRBD2. The J segment lost 7 bases and the V segment lost 5 bases, leaving 22 bases of the junction unmatched. Per germline, CDR1 SGHAT and CDR2 FQDESV (reference sequence). The CDR3 covers 18 residues. The CDR3 loop reads CASSPEGGGRRLLREQYF. In nucleotides, the CDR3 is TGTGCCAGCAGCCCCGAGGGAGGCGGGAGGCGACTCCTCCGGGAGCAGTACTTC. The full variable domain, in which reference TRBV11-1 and TRBJ2-7 provide the parts outside the CDR3, is EAEVAQSPRYKITEKSQAVAFWCDPISGHATLYWYRQILGQGPELLVQFQDESVVDDSQLPKDRFSAERLKGVDSTLKIQPAELGDSAMYLCASSPEGGGRRLLREQYFGPGTRLTVT.

This clonotype was recorded many times. The chain recombines TRBV10-3 with TRBJ1-2, with D uncertain. Trimming removed 0 bases from V and 3 bases from J, with 11 bases in between. This CDR3 region has 15 residues. Germline assignment: CDR1 ENHRY and CDR2 SYGVKD. CDR3 amino acids: CAISESTVRYYGYTF. In nucleotides, the CDR3 is TGTGCCATCAGTGAGTCCACAGTACGATACTATGGCTACACCTTC.

V is TRBV2 and J is TRBJ2-1; 11 bases are a match to TRBD2. J was trimmed by 9 bases and V by 1 base; bases with no gene match: 5. In germline, CDR1 is SNHLY, CDR2 FYNNEI. CDR3 length equals 15 residues. The CDR3 loop reads CASSEELAGDVEQFF. As DNA, the CDR3 is TGTGCCAGCAGTGAAGAACTAGCGGGAGACGTTGAGCAGTTCTTC.

The chain carries TRBV7-3 and TRBJ2-1, with no clear D. The length of the CDR3 is 14 residues. Trimming removed 0 bases from V and 8 bases from J, with 11 bases in between. CDR1 is SGHTA, CDR2 FQGTGA, per germline. The CDR3 sequence: CASSLTGSPHEQFF. CDR3 nucleotide sequence: TGTGCCAGCAGCTTAACAGGTAGCCCCCATGAGCAGTTCTTC.

There are many counts of this clonotype. This chain uses TRBV25-1 with TRBJ2-1; no definite D call. Germline CDR1 reads MGHDK; CDR2 reads SYGVNS. The ends were cut back, 0 bases at V and 4 bases at J, with 1 base in the middle. The CDR3 spans 12 residues. CDR3 sequence: CASSEYYNEQFF. Here the CDR3 DNA reads TGTGCCAGCAGTGAATATTACAATGAGCAGTTCTTC.

V and J are TRBV11-2 and TRBJ2-1; 7 bases are shared with TRBD2. Germline-derived CDR1 and CDR2 are SGHAT and FQNNGV. The J segment lost 9 bases and the V segment lost 2 bases, leaving 19 bases of the junction unmatched. There are 18 residues in the CDR3. In DNA, the CDR3 is TGTGCCAGCAGCTTAACTATTCCAGCGGGAACCTCAGTGCGTGAGCAGTTCTTC. This sequence encodes CASSLTIPAGTSVREQFF.

This chain uses TRBV20-1 with TRBJ2-2; D perhaps matches TRBD1 (5 bases). The CDR3 is made up of 15 amino acids. Trimming took off 5 bases at V and 0 bases at J, with 13 bases between the two ends. Germline V gene lookup returns CDR1 DFQATT and CDR2 SNEGSKA (reference sequence). The CDR3, as DNA: TGCAGTGCTCTTCACGGACACTCGAACACCGGGGAGCTGTTTTTT. This sequence encodes CSALHGHSNTGELFF.

The chain combines TRBV5-1 with TRBJ2-2, with D uncertain. Germline CDR1 reads SGHRS; CDR2 reads YFSETQ. The CDR3 has 14 residues. Trimming left V 2 bases short and J 7 bases short, with 12 bases between. CDR3 in amino acids: CASSLRGSDGELFF. Here the CDR3 DNA reads TGCGCCAGCAGCTTACGTGGGTCGGACGGGGAGCTGTTTTTT.

This clonotype has just a few counts. The rearrangement links TRBV4-1 to TRBJ2-7; 11 bases agree with TRBD2. The V gene end was trimmed by 4 bases and the J gene end by 3 bases; junction bases not matched to a gene: 5. There are 15 residues in the CDR3. Germline V gives CDR1 MGHRA, CDR2 YSYEKL. CDR3 sequence: CASSPIAGGGYEQYF. In DNA form, the CDR3 reads TGCGCCAGCAGCCCTATAGCGGGAGGGGGCTACGAGCAGTACTTC.

Note on this clonotype: A read error may produce the germline difference seen at one junction end. The rearrangement links TRBV4-2 to TRBJ1-5, with TRBD1 matching over 8 bases. This CDR3 contains 15 residues. The germline CDR1 and CDR2 sequences are LGHNA and YNFKEQ. CDR3 amino acids: CAGSQSGQVNQPQHF. CDR3 in DNA: TGTGCCGGCAGCCAATCGGGACAGGTCAATCAGCCCCAGCATTTT.

This clonotype was counted between two and nine times. J is TRBJ2-1 and V is TRBV5-1; TRBD1 or TRBD2 may be the D gene (5 bases each). Germline CDR1 SGHRS, CDR2 YFSETQ. Trimming pared 0 bases from V and 3 bases from J, leaving 16 bases between. The CDR3 runs to 17 residues. The CDR3 spells CASSLALGTQGYNEQFF. The CDR3 DNA is TGCGCCAGCAGCTTGGCCCTCGGGACCCAGGGCTACAATGAGCAGTTCTTC.

This clonotype was picked up a small number of times. V is TRBV2 and J is TRBJ2-3; D is undetermined. The CDR3 consists of 14 residues. Trimming removed 7 bases from V and 0 bases from J, with 11 bases in between. The germline CDR1 and CDR2 sequences are SNHLY and FYNNEI. The DNA for the CDR3 is TGTGCCAGCAACATCCGGGCGAGCACAGATACGCAGTATTTT. Translated: CASNIRASTDTQYF.

A few counts support this clonotype. The rearrangement links TRBV20-1 to TRBJ2-1; D possibly uses TRBD1 or TRBD2 (5 bases each). Trimming removed 0 bases at V and 3 bases at J, with 15 bases between. This CDR3 region has 16 residues. The germline gives CDR1 DFQATT, CDR2 SNEGSKA (reference sequence). CDR3 DNA sequence: TGCAGTGCTAGAGATGGGGCGGGTTCGAACTACAATGAGCAGTTCTTC. Translation gives CSARDGAGSNYNEQFF.